This is a list of T cell receptor beta chains from one sample in a study of regulatory T cells in long-lasting Graves disease. Each CDR3 protein is one row after TCRdb ran MiXCR on the multiplex PCR reads. The sample has almost 450,000 distinct CDR3 sequences; 15% to 20% are singletons. In addition, the sample was reused for a study of T cells in Graves' hyperthyroidism and ophthalmopathy.

Sequencing used peripheral blood mononuclear cells (PBMCs), obtained at new diagnosis, from a patient treated with antithyroid drugs. These receptors were collected from a woman aged 25-40 years with Graves disease. Each CDR3 is given without its conserved first and last residue. A D gene is named only where the DNA matches it firmly. Rows give clone size only sometimes, using once, few, many, or a class for an expanded clone.

D gene,V gene,clone size,CDR3 protein
TRBD2,TRBV4-1,few,ASSHQESLAGTEQF
TRBD2,TRBV6-5,many,ASSYAGGFAYEQY
-,TRBV11-2,many,ASSLSGVGSYEQY
-,TRBV9,many,ASSPGSGEREQY
TRBD2,TRBV28,-,ASSLPAGTSGHSYEQY
-,TRBV24-1,many,ATSESTAKNTGELF
-,TRBV20-1,-,SASLPTGLDGGYT
-,TRBV2,-,ASKTRLPSSYNKQF
-,TRBV24-1,many,ATSYGNQPQH
-,TRBV29-1,few,SPYGEGYNEQF
-,TRBV4-3,-,ASSRTSGKSKGAIY
-,TRBV11-1,few,ASSLLGKREYEQY
TRBD1,TRBV4-1,few,ASSQAPGQNNEKLF
-,TRBV28,many,ASSLIPPRDTQY
-,TRBV9,-,ASSVDSGPGWGEQF
-,TRBV28,few,ASTLRGGKGYT
TRBD2,TRBV6-1,few,ASSGGGVIDTQY
TRBD1,TRBV12-3/TRBV12-4,-,ASRPRGQGLGGYEQY
-,TRBV19,few,ASSSLQTSNQPQH
TRBD2,TRBV2,-,ASRQSGTSVAGTQY
-,TRBV6-1,many,ASSEQGDEQY
-,TRBV20-1,-,SARRADYEQY
TRBD1,TRBV6-1,many,ASSQMSGTGSSYNSPLH
TRBD2,TRBV5-1,-,ASKWLAEPGELF
-,TRBV7-9,few,ASSSGVMGQETQY
TRBD2,TRBV11-2,-,ASSLYSGSSYNEQF
TRBD1,TRBV7-2,few,ASSLPPRGLH
-,TRBV28,many,ASSFRINEKLF
-,TRBV7-9,-,ASSLGDIGSGELF
-,TRBV12-3/TRBV12-4,few,ASSLVQLDTEAF
-,TRBV12-3/TRBV12-4,-,ASSFPFSSDRGDTQY
-,TRBV25-1,few,ASSDFLRGLETQY
TRBD2,TRBV7-3,-,ASSLSGTRGLNEQF
TRBD2,TRBV6-2/TRBV6-3,few,ASSAPGTSGHEQY
-,TRBV24-1,many,ATSDPGRGEDEQF
-,TRBV6-1,-,ASSDSPGDENLF
TRBD1,TRBV7-7,-,ASSLGTGAETQY
-,TRBV20-1,many,SGTFQETQY
TRBD1,TRBV20-1,few,SARDWDRGNQPQH
-,TRBV28,-,ASSTPGLSLYEQY
TRBD2,TRBV5-1,-,ASSLRVSGSGYEQF
TRBD1,TRBV5-1,-,ASSPGQGAWNTEAF
TRBD2,TRBV4-2,-,ASSQERVRGLAGVFAEQF
TRBD1,TRBV27,many,ASRRRDREYGYT
-,TRBV5-5,many,ASSLALGNYGYT
TRBD1,TRBV5-8,many,ASSVGTAWGNTEAF
TRBD2,TRBV9,few,ASSEPLLAGPGTDTQY
TRBD1,TRBV12-3/TRBV12-4,many,ASRRRDRDYNEQF